These T cell receptor beta chains were read from a single sample in a study of blood T cells in healthy people across ages. TCRdb re-called the 5' RACE reads with MiXCR, one entry per CDR3 protein. This sample has roughly 2 million distinct CDR3 sequences; about 50% occur once, and the top ten carry less than 2.5%. The material sequenced was blood. The receptors originated from a woman aged 40-49 years in good health. CDR3s include the opening cysteine and the closing phenylalanine or tryptophan. The order of the fields is V gene, D gene, clone size, J gene, CDR3 protein, CDR3 DNA. A D gene is named only where the DNA matches it firmly. The size entry is marked missing in some rows and otherwise reads once, few, many or a size class.

TRBV12-3/TRBV12-4	TRBD1	few	TRBJ1-6	CASSPLPTGGSPLHF	TGTGCCAGCAGCCCCCTACCCACAGGGGGCTCACCCCTCCACTTT
TRBV9	NA	NA	TRBJ2-3	CASSAPRGPGTDTQYF	TGTGCCAGCAGCGCCCCGCGGGGGCCTGGCACAGATACGCAGTATTTT
TRBV5-6	NA	NA	TRBJ2-5	CASSVGGTKETQYF	TGTGCCAGCAGCGTAGGTGGTACTAAAGAGACCCAGTACTTC
TRBV6-2/TRBV6-3	TRBD2	NA	TRBJ2-7	CASRPARTSGMYEQYF	TGTGCCAGCAGACCCGCGAGGACTAGCGGGATGTACGAGCAGTACTTC
TRBV12-3/TRBV12-4	NA	NA	TRBJ2-1	CASRTRSSYNEQFF	TGTGCCAGCAGGACTAGGAGCTCCTACAATGAGCAGTTCTTC
TRBV7-2	TRBD1	few	TRBJ2-6	CASSNTHRGLGANVLTF	TGTGCCAGCAGCAATACTCACAGGGGGCTGGGGGCCAACGTCCTGACTTTC
TRBV12-3/TRBV12-4	TRBD2	NA	TRBJ2-1	CASSTRSSGGIHEQFF	TGTGCCAGCAGTACCCGCTCGAGCGGGGGGATTCATGAGCAGTTCTTC
TRBV7-2	TRBD2	few	TRBJ2-7	CASSSTSPSYEQYF	TGTGCCAGCAGCTCGACTAGCCCCTCCTACGAGCAGTACTTC
TRBV23-1	NA	NA	TRBJ2-7	CASSHPRDGFYEQYF	TGCGCCAGCAGTCACCCCCGGGACGGATTCTACGAGCAGTACTTC
TRBV20-1	TRBD2	few	TRBJ2-7	CSARDVAGFYEQYF	TGCAGTGCTAGAGATGTAGCGGGGTTCTACGAGCAGTACTTC
TRBV20-1	NA	NA	TRBJ1-5	CSARVGDNQPQHF	TGCAGTGCTAGGGTTGGTGACAATCAGCCCCAGCATTTT
TRBV29-1	NA	NA	TRBJ2-5	CSVEQGGRTNEQYF	TGCAGCGTTGAACAAGGCGGCAGGACTAATGAGCAGTACTTC
TRBV10-3	TRBD1	few	TRBJ1-2	CAIQGANYGYTF	TGTGCCATCCAGGGGGCGAACTATGGCTACACCTTC
TRBV20-1	TRBD2	NA	TRBJ2-1	CSASTSRGGGNEQFF	TGCAGTGCTAGCACGTCCCGGGGGGGAGGGAATGAGCAGTTCTTC
TRBV19	TRBD1	NA	TRBJ1-2	CASSTTDRGQANYGYTF	TGTGCCAGTAGTACTACGGACAGGGGCCAAGCTAACTATGGCTACACCTTC
TRBV7-9	NA	few	TRBJ2-1	CASSFRPLAMLSYNEQFF	TGTGCCAGCAGCTTTAGGCCGCTAGCGATGCTCTCCTACAATGAGCAGTTCTTC
TRBV7-2	NA	NA	TRBJ1-4	CASSSFDGPWEKLFF	TGTGCCAGCAGCTCCTTTGACGGCCCTTGGGAAAAACTGTTTTTT
TRBV15	TRBD1	few	TRBJ2-1	CATSPDRGRDEQFF	TGTGCCACCAGTCCGGACAGGGGGCGCGATGAGCAGTTCTTC
TRBV28	NA	once	TRBJ2-7	CARSLSYSDKTKYEQYF	TGTGCCCGCAGTTTATCCTATTCGGACAAGACCAAGTACGAGCAGTACTTC
TRBV28	TRBD2	NA	TRBJ2-3	CASSSVAGGIDTQYF	TGTGCCAGCAGTTCGGTAGCGGGGGGTATAGATACGCAGTATTTT
TRBV28	NA	NA	TRBJ1-2	CASSLSGPGGQRSNGYTF	TGTGCCAGCAGTCTCTCTGGGCCCGGTGGCCAGCGCTCAAATGGCTACACCTTC
TRBV6-5	TRBD1	NA	TRBJ2-5	CATRTGIRETQYF	TGTGCCACCCGGACAGGGATTCGAGAGACCCAGTACTTC
TRBV10-3	NA	NA	TRBJ1-1	CAISESQVPRGTEAFF	TGTGCCATCAGTGAGTCGCAAGTCCCCAGAGGGACTGAAGCTTTCTTT
TRBV3-1	TRBD2	NA	TRBJ2-7	CASSQAGGLRNEQYF	TGTGCCAGCAGCCAAGCGGGGGGACTGAGGAATGAGCAGTACTTC
TRBV5-1	NA	few	TRBJ2-1	CASSLDPGWLGEQFF	TGCGCCAGCAGCTTAGACCCCGGTTGGCTTGGTGAGCAGTTCTTC
TRBV5-1	TRBD1	NA	TRBJ2-7	CASSGGQGTGEQYF	TGCGCCAGCAGCGGAGGACAGGGTACGGGCGAGCAGTACTTC
TRBV29-1	NA	NA	TRBJ2-5	CSGLLETQYF	TGCAGCGGCCTTCTTGAGACCCAGTACTTC
TRBV12-3/TRBV12-4	NA	NA	TRBJ2-3	CASSVSEGDTQYF	TGTGCCAGCAGTGTAAGCGAAGGAGATACGCAGTATTTT
TRBV28	NA	NA	TRBJ2-3	CASSFVSPMGAADTQYF	TGTGCCAGCAGTTTTGTGTCCCCAATGGGGGCGGCAGATACGCAGTATTTT
TRBV29-1	NA	NA	TRBJ1-2	CSVQGDGYTF	TGCAGCGTACAGGGAGATGGCTACACCTTC
TRBV20-1	TRBD1	NA	TRBJ1-5	CSARDVRGSTYSNQPQHF	TGCAGTGCTAGAGATGTCAGGGGGTCAACCTATAGCAATCAGCCCCAGCATTTT
TRBV6-5	NA	NA	TRBJ2-3	CASRLSGAGTDTQYF	TGTGCCAGCAGGCTCTCGGGGGCGGGCACAGATACGCAGTATTTT
TRBV7-3	TRBD1	once	TRBJ2-1	CASSLNAATGWNEQFF	TGTGCCAGCAGCTTAAATGCAGCGACAGGGTGGAATGAGCAGTTCTTC
TRBV12-3/TRBV12-4	TRBD2	few	TRBJ2-5	CASSTGTSGVETQYF	TGTGCCAGCAGTACCGGGACTAGCGGGGTAGAGACCCAGTACTTC
TRBV19	NA	NA	TRBJ1-1	CASYNYLNTEAFF	TGTGCCAGTTACAACTACCTGAACACTGAAGCTTTCTTT
TRBV10-3	NA	few	TRBJ2-1	CAISSGQADNEQFF	TGTGCCATCAGCTCGGGACAAGCAGACAATGAGCAGTTCTTC
TRBV20-1	NA	few	TRBJ2-1	CSAMVGGSYNEQFF	TGCAGTGCTATGGTGGGGGGATCCTACAATGAGCAGTTCTTC
TRBV15	NA	NA	TRBJ2-1	CATSQGPGNNEQFF	TGTGCCACCTCCCAGGGGCCAGGGAACAATGAGCAGTTCTTC
TRBV5-1	TRBD2	few	TRBJ2-1	CASIMAAGLAGRNEQFF	TGCGCCAGCATAATGGCCGCGGGGCTAGCGGGGCGCAATGAGCAGTTCTTC
TRBV9	NA	NA	TRBJ2-3	CAGSADNGGYTDTQYF	TGTGCCGGCAGCGCGGACAATGGAGGCTACACAGATACGCAGTATTTT
TRBV10-3	NA	few	TRBJ2-7	CAISGVGSREEQYF	TGTGCCATCAGTGGTGTGGGCAGTCGCGAAGAGCAGTACTTC
TRBV20-1	NA	NA	TRBJ1-2	CSAIKQSFNYGYTF	TGCAGTGCAATCAAACAGTCGTTCAACTATGGCTACACCTTC